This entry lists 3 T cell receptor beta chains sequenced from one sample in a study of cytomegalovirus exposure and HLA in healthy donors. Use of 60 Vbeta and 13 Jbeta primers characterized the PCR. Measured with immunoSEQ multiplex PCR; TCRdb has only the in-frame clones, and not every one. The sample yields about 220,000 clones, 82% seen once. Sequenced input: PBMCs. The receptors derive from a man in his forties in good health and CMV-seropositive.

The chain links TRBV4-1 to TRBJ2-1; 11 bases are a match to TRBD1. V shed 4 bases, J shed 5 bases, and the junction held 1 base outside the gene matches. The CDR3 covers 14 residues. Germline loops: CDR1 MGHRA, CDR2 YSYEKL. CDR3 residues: CASSLGQGDNEQFF. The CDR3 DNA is TGCGCCAGCAGCCTGGGACAGGGGGACAATGAGCAGTTCTTC.

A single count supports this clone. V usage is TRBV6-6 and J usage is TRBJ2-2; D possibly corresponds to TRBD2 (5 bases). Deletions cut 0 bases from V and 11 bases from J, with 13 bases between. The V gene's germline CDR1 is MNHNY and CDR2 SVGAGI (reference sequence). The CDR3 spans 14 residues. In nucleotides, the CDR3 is TGTGCCAGCAGTTACTCGGACTGGTTCGGAGAGCTGTTTTTT. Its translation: CASSYSDWFGELFF.

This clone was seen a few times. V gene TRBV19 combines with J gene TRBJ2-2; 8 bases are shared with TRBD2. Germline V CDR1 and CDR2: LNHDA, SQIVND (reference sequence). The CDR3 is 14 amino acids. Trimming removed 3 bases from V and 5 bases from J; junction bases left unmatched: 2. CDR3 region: CASSIQRGTGELFF. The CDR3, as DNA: TGTGCCAGTAGTATCCAGCGGGGGACCGGGGAGCTGTTTTTT.